Listed below are T cell receptor beta chains from one sample, sequenced in a study of T cells after posttransplantation cyclophosphamide. Sequencing was performed with immunoSEQ multiplex PCR; in TCRdb, only in-frame clones are kept and a portion is missing. The sample consists of fewer than 60,000 clones, approximately 94% of them appearing once. Sequencing input: PBMCs. All receptors come from a woman aged 25 to 45 in good health and a related stem cell transplant donor. The CDR3 runs from the conserved cysteine through the conserved F or W. Each record gives: V gene, clone size, J gene, D gene, CDR3 protein, CDR3 DNA. A D gene is named only where the DNA matches it firmly. Clone size is shown for a subset of rows, as once, few, many or a class of expanded clone.

v_call: TRBV5-6
clone_size: NA
j_call: TRBJ1-2
d_call: TRBD1
cdr3_aa: CASSSPTGFDGYTF
cdr3_nt: TGTGCCAGCAGCTCTCCGACAGGGTTCGATGGCTACACCTTC

v_call: TRBV21-1
clone_size: NA
j_call: TRBJ2-4
d_call: NA
cdr3_aa: CASRVPGQGAAKNIQYF
cdr3_nt: TGTGCCAGCAGAGTCCCGGGACAGGGTGCGGCCAAAAACATTCAGTACTTC

v_call: TRBV7-8
clone_size: NA
j_call: TRBJ2-7
d_call: NA
cdr3_aa: CASSSSRAPRYEQYF
cdr3_nt: TGTGCCAGCAGCTCATCGAGGGCCCCTAGGTACGAGCAGTACTTC

v_call: TRBV30
clone_size: NA
j_call: TRBJ1-1
d_call: NA
cdr3_aa: CACRQGAHTEAFF
cdr3_nt: TGTGCCTGCCGGCAAGGGGCGCACACTGAAGCTTTCTTT

v_call: TRBV7-3
clone_size: NA
j_call: TRBJ2-7
d_call: NA
cdr3_aa: CASSLNPPGSSYEQYF
cdr3_nt: TGTGCCAGCAGCTTAAATCCTCCGGGTAGCTCCTACGAGCAGTACTTC

v_call: TRBV5-5
clone_size: NA
j_call: TRBJ2-3
d_call: NA
cdr3_aa: CASSLTGPSTDTQYF
cdr3_nt: TGTGCCAGCAGCTTGACAGGGCCTAGCACAGATACGCAGTATTTT

v_call: TRBV18
clone_size: NA
j_call: TRBJ1-2
d_call: NA
cdr3_aa: CASRTDIYGYTF
cdr3_nt: TGTGCCAGCCGGACGGACATCTATGGCTACACCTTC

v_call: TRBV19
clone_size: NA
j_call: TRBJ1-1
d_call: NA
cdr3_aa: CASSRGFGTEAFF
cdr3_nt: TGTGCCAGTAGTAGAGGATTTGGGACTGAAGCTTTCTTT

v_call: TRBV7-8
clone_size: medium-sized
j_call: TRBJ2-7
d_call: TRBD1
cdr3_aa: CASSHLTGGAERQYF
cdr3_nt: TGTGCCAGCAGCCACCTGACAGGGGGAGCCGAGCGGCAGTACTTC

v_call: TRBV18
clone_size: NA
j_call: TRBJ1-1
d_call: NA
cdr3_aa: CASSPLSSEAFF
cdr3_nt: TGTGCCAGCTCACCACTTTCTTCCGAAGCTTTCTTT

v_call: TRBV4-1
clone_size: once
j_call: TRBJ1-1
d_call: NA
cdr3_aa: CASSPGPRKNGEAFF
cdr3_nt: TGCGCCAGCAGCCCTGGGCCACGGAAAAACGGTGAAGCTTTCTTT

v_call: TRBV19
clone_size: NA
j_call: TRBJ1-2
d_call: NA
cdr3_aa: CASSIDARVYGYTF
cdr3_nt: TGTGCCAGTAGTATAGATGCCAGGGTCTATGGCTACACCTTC